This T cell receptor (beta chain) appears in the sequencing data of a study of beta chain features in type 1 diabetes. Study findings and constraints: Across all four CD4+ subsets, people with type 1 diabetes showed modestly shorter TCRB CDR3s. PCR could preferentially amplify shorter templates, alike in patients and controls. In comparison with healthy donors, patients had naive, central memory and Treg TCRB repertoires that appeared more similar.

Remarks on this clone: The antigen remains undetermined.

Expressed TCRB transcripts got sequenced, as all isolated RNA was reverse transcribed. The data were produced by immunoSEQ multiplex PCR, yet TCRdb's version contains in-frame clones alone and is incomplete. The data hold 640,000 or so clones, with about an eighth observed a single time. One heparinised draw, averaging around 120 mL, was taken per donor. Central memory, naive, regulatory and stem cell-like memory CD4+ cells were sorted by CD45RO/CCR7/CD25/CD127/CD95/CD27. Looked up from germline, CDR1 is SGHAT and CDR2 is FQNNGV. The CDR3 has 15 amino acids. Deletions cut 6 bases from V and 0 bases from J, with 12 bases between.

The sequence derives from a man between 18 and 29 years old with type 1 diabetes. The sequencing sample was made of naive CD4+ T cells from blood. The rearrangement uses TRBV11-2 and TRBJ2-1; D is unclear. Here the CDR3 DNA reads TGTGCCAGCAGTAACAGCTTCAACTCCTACAATGAGCAGTTCTTC. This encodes CASSNSFNSYNEQFF.